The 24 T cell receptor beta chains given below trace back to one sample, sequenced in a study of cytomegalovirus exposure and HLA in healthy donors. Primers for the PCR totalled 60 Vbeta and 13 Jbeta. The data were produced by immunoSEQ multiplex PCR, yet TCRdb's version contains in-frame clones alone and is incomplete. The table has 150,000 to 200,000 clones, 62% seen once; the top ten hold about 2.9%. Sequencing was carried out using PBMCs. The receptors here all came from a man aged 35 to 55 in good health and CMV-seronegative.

CDR3 nucleotide sequence: TGTGCCAGCAGCTTAGATTTGGGGATTCCGGACTTTCAGCAAGAGACCCAGTACTTC. Its translation: CASSLDLGIPDFQQETQYF. The chain combines TRBV11-2 with TRBJ2-5, with a tentative D call TRBD2 (5 bases). This CDR3 comprises 19 residues. The V end lost 0 bases, the J end lost 2 bases, and 22 bases lay between the germline ends. Per the germline V gene, CDR1 is SGHAT and CDR2 is FQNNGV.

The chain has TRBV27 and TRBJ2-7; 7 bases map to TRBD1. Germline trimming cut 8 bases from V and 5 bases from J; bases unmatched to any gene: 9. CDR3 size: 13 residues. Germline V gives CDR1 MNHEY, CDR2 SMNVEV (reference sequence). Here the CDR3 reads CASHASDRNEQYF. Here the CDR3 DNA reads TGTGCCAGCCATGCATCGGACAGGAACGAGCAGTACTTC.

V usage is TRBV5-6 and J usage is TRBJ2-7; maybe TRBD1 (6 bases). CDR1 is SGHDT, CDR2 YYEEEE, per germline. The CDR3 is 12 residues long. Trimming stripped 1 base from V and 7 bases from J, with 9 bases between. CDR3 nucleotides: TGTGCCAGCAGCTTGCAGGGGTTTGAGCAGTACTTC. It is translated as CASSLQGFEQYF.

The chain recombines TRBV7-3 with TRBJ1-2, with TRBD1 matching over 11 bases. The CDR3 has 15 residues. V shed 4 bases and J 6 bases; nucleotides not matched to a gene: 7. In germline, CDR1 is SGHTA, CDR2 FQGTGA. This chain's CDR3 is CASSSTGQGVNGYTF. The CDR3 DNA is TGTGCCAGCAGCTCCACGGGACAGGGGGTTAATGGCTACACCTTC.

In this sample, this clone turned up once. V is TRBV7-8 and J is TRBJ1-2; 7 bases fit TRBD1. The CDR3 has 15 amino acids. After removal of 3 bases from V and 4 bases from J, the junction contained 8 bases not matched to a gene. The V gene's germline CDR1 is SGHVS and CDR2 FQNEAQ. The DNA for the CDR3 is TGTGCCAGCAGCTTGGGCTCACAGGGGCCCTATGGCTACACCTTC. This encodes CASSLGSQGPYGYTF.

The CDR3 spells CACLPAGRGLNQPQHF. The CDR3 bases are TGTGCCTGCCTACCGGCGGGCAGGGGCCTGAATCAGCCCCAGCATTTT. The chain joins TRBV30 to TRBJ1-5, with TRBD1 as a possible D gene (6 bases). Germline assignment: CDR1 GTSNPN and CDR2 SVGIG (reference sequence). Trimming removed 6 bases from V and 4 bases from J, with 22 bases in between. There are 16 residues in the CDR3.

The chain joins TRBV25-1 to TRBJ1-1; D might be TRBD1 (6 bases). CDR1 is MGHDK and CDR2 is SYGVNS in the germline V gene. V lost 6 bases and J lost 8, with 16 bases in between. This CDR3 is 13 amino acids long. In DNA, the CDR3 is TGTGCCAGCAGCTGGGTCGGGACACCCGAAGCTTTCTTT. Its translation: CASSWVGTPEAFF.

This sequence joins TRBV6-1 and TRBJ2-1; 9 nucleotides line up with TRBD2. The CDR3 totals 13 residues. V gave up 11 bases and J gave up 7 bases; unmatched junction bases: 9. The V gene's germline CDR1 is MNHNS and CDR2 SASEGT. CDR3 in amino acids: CAARAGGLNEQFF. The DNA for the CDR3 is TGTGCCGCTAGGGCGGGAGGGTTAAATGAGCAGTTCTTC.

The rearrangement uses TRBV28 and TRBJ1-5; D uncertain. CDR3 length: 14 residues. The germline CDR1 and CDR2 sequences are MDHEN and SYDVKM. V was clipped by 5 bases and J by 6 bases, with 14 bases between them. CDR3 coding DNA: TGTGCCAGCAGTCCTACCCATGGAGGTCAGCCCCAGCATTTT. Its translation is CASSPTHGGQPQHF.

In nucleotides, the CDR3 is TGTGCCAGCAGCCAACCACCGGGACTGGCAGTAGCCAAAAACATTCAGTACTTC. This translates into CASSQPPGLAVAKNIQYF. The rearrangement links TRBV7-9 to TRBJ2-4; a weak D match, TRBD2 (6 bases). This CDR3 has 18 residues. Germline V gene sequence: CDR1 SEHNR, CDR2 FQNEAQ (reference sequence). The ends were cut back, 5 bases at V and 0 bases at J, with 20 bases in the middle.

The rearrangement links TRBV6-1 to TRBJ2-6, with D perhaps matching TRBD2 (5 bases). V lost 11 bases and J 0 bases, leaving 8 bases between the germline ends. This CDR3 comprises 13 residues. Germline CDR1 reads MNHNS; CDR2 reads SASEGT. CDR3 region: CACGYSGANVLTF. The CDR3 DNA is TGTGCCTGCGGGTACTCTGGGGCCAACGTCCTGACTTTC.

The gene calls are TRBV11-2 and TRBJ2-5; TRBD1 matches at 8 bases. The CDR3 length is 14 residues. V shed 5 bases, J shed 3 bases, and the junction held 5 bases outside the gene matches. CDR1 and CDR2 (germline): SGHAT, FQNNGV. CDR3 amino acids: CASSRQGSKETQYF. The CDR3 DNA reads TGTGCCAGCAGCCGACAGGGGAGCAAAGAGACCCAGTACTTC.

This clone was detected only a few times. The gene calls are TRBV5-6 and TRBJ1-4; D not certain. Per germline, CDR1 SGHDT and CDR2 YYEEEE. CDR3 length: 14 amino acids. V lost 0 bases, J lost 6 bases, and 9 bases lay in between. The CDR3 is CASSLGGIDEKLFF. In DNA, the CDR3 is TGTGCCAGCAGCTTGGGAGGGATAGATGAAAAACTGTTTTTT.

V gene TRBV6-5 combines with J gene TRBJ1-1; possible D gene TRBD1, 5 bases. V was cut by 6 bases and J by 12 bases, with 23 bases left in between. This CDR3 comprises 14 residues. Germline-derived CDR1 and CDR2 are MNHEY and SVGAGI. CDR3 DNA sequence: TGTGCCAGCAGGGGGGGGAATATGAACGGGGTCCCTTTCTTT. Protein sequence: CASRGGNMNGVPFF.

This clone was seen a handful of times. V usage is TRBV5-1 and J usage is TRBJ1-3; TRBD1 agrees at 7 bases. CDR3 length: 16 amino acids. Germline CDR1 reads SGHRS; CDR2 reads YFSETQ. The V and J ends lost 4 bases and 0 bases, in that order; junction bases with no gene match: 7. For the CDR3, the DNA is TGCGCCAGCAGCGTCACCGGGACAGCCTCTGGAAACACCATATATTTT. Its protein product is CASSVTGTASGNTIYF.

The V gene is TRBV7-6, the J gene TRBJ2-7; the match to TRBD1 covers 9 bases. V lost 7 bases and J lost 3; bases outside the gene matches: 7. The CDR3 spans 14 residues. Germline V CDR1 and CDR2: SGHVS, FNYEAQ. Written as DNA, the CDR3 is TGTGCCAGCACCTCGGGACAGGGAATCTACGAGCAGTACTTC. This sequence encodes CASTSGQGIYEQYF.

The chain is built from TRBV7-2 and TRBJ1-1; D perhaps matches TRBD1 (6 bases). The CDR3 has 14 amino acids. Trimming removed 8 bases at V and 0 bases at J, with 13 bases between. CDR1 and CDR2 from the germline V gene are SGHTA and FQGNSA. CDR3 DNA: TGTGCCAGCGCGATCAGGGGCATGAACACTGAAGCTTTCTTT. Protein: CASAIRGMNTEAFF.

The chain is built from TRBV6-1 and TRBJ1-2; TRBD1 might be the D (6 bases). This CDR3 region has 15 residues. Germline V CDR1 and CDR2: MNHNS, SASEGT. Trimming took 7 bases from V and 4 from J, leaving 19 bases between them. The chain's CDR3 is CASTLLRTVLYGYTF. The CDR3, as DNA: TGTGCCAGCACCCTCCTGAGGACAGTCCTCTATGGCTACACCTTC.

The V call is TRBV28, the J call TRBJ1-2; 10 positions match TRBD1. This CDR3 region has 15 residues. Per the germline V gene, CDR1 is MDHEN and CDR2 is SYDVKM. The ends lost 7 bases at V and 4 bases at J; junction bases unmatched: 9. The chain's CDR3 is CASNSGTGEVYGYTF. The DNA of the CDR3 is TGTGCCAGCAACTCCGGGACAGGGGAGGTCTATGGCTACACCTTC.

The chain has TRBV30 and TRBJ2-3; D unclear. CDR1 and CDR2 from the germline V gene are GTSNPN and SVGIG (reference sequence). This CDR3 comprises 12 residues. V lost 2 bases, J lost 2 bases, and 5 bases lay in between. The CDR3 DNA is TGTGCCTGGAGTCCAAACACAGATACGCAGTATTTT. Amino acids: CAWSPNTDTQYF. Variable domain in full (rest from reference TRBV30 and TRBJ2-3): SQTIHQWPATLVQPVGSPLSLECTVEGTSNPNLYWYRQAAGRGLQLLFYSVGIGQISSEVPQNLSASRPQDRQFILSSKKLLLSDSGFYLCAWSPNTDTQYFGPGTRLTVL.

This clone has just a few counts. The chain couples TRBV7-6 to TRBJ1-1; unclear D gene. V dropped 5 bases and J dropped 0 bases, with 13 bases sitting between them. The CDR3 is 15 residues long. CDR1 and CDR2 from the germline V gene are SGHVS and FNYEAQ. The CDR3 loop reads CASSISSPMNTEAFF. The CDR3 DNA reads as TGTGCCAGCAGCATTAGCAGCCCTATGAACACTGAAGCTTTCTTT. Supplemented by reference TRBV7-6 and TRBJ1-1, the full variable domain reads GAGVSQSPRYKVTKRGQDVALRCDPISGHVSLYWYRQALGQGPEFLTYFNYEAQQDKSGLPNDRFSAERPEGSISTLTIQRTEQRDSAMYRCASSISSPMNTEAFFGQGTRLTVV.

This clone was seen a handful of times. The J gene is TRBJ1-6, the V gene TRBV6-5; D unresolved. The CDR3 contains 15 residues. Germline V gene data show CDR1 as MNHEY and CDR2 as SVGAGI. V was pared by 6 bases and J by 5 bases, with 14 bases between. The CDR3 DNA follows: TGTGCCAGCAGCGACGGAGGGCTAGATAATTCACCCCTCCACTTT. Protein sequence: CASSDGGLDNSPLHF.

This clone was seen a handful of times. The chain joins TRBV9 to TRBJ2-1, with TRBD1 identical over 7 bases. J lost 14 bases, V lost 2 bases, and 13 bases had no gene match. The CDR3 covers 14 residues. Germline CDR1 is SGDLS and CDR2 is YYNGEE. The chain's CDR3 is CASSVGQARTRKFF. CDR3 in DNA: TGTGCCAGCAGCGTTGGACAGGCTCGTACGAGGAAGTTCTTC.

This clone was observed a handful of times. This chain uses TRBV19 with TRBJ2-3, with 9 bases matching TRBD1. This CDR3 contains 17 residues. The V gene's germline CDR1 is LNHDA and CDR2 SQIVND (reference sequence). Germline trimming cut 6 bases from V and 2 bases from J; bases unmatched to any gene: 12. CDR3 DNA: TGTGCCAGTAGCCCCCCTTCGGGGACAGGGTACACAGATACGCAGTATTTT. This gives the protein CASSPPSGTGYTDTQYF.